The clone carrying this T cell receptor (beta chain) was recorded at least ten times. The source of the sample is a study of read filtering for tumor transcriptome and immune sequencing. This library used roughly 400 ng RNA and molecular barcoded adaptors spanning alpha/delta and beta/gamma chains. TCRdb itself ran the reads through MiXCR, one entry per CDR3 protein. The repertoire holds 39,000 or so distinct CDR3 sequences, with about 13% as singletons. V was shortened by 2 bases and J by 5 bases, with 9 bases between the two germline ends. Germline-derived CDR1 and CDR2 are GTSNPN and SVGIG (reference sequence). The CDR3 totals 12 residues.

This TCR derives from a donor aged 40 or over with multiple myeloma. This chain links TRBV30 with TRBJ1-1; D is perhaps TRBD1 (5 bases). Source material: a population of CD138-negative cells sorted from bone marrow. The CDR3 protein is CAWSQGWTEAFF. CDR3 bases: TGTGCCTGGAGTCAGGGTTGGACTGAAGCTTTCTTT. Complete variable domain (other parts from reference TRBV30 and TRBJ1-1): SQTIHQWPATLVQPVGSPLSLECTVEGTSNPNLYWYRQAAGRGLQLLFYSVGIGQISSEVPQNLSASRPQDRQFILSSKKLLLSDSGFYLCAWSQGWTEAFFGQGTRLTVV.